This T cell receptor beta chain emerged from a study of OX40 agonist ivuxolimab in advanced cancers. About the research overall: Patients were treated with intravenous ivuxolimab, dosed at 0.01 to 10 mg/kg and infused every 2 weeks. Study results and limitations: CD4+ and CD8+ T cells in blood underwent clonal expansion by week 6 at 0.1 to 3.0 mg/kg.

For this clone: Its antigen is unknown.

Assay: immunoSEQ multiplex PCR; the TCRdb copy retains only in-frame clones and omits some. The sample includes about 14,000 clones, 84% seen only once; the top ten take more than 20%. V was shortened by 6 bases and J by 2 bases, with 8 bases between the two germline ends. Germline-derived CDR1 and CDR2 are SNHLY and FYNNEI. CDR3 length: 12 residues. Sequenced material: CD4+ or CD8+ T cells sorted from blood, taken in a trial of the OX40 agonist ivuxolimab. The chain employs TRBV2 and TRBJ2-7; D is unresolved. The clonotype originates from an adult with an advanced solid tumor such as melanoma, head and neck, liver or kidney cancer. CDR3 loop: CASSASPYEQYF. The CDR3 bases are TGTGCCAGCAGCGCCTCGCCCTACGAGCAGTACTTC.